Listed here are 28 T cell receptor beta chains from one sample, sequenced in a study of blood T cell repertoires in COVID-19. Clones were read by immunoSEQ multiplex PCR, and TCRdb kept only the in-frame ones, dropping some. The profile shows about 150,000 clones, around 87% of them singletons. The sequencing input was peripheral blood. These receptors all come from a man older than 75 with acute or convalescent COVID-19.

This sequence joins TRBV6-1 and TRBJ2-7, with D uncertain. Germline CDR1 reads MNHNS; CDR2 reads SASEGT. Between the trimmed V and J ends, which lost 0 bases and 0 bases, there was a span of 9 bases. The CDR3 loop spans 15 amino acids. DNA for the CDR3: TGTGCCAGCAGTGAAGCACAATACCGCTCCTACGAGCAGTACTTC. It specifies CASSEAQYRSYEQYF.

The CDR3 here is CASIILRGQQAFF. CDR3 nucleotide sequence: TGTGCCAGCATTATCCTCAGGGGGCAGCAAGCTTTCTTT. The rearrangement links TRBV2 to TRBJ1-1, with 8 positions matching TRBD1. Germline CDR1 is SNHLY and CDR2 is FYNNEI. Trimming took 7 bases from V and 9 from J; bases not matched to a gene: 10. CDR3 length equals 13 residues.

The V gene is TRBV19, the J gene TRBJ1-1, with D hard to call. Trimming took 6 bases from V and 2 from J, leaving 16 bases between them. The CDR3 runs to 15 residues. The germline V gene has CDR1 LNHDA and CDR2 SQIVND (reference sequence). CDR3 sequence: CASSLHSRGNTEAFF. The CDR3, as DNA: TGTGCCAGTAGCCTCCATTCGCGGGGAAACACTGAAGCTTTCTTT.

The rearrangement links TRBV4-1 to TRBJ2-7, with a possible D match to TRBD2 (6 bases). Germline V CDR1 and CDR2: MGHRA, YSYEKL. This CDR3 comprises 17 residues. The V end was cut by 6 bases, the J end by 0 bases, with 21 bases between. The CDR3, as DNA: TGCGCCAGCAGTAACTACCCCGGGACTCCAGCCTCCTACGAGCAGTACTTC. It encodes CASSNYPGTPASYEQYF.

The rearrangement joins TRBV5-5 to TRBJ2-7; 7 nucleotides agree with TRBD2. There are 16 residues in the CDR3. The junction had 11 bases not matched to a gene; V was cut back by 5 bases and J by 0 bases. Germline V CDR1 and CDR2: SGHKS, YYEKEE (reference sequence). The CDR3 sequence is CASSGATSLSSYEQYF. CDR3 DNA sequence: TGTGCCAGCAGTGGGGCGACTAGCCTGAGCTCCTACGAGCAGTACTTC. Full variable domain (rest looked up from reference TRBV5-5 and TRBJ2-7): DAGVTQSPTHLIKTRGQQVTLRCSPISGHKSVSWYQQVLGQGPQFIFQYYEKEERGRGNFPDRFSARQFPNYSSELNVNALLLGDSALYLCASSGATSLSSYEQYFGPGTRLTVT.

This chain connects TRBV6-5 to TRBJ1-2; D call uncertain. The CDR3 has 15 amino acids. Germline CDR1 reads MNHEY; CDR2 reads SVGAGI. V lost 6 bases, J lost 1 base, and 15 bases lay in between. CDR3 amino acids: CASRPVAIHNYGYTF. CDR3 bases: TGTGCCAGCAGACCGGTAGCCATACATAACTATGGCTACACCTTC.

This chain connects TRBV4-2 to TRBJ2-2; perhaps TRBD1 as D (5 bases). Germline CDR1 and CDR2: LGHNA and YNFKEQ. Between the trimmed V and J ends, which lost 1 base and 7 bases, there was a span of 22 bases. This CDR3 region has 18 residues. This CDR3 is CASSQVPGMAGWVGELFF. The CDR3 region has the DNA TGTGCCAGCAGCCAAGTTCCAGGGATGGCAGGGTGGGTCGGGGAGCTGTTTTTT.

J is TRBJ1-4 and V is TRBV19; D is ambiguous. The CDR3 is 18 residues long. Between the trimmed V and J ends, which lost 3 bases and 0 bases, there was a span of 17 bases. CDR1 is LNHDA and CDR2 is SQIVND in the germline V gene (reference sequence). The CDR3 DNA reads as TGTGCCAGTAGTATGTCTCGATTACAGTCGGCAACTAATGAAAAACTGTTTTTT. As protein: CASSMSRLQSATNEKLFF.

The CDR3 spells CAISESGGPIYGYTF. The CDR3 nucleotides read TGTGCCATCAGTGAGTCGGGGGGACCCATCTATGGCTACACCTTC. The V call is TRBV10-3, the J call TRBJ1-2, with TRBD1 as a possible D gene (5 bases). The V gene's germline CDR1 is ENHRY and CDR2 SYGVKD. This CDR3 comprises 15 residues. The V and J ends lost 0 bases and 4 bases respectively, with 12 bases between them.

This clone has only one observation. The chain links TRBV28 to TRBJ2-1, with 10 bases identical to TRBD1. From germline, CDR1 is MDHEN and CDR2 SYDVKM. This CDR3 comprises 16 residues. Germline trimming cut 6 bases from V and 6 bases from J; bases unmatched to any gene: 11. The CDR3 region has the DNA TGTGCCAGCAGCTCTGGTGGGACAGGGGATCCCAATGAGCAGTTCTTC. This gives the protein CASSSGGTGDPNEQFF.

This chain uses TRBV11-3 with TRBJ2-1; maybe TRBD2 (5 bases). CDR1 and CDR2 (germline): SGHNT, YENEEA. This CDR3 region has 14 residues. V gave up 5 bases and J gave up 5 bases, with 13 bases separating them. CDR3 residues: CASSPRSGNNEQFF. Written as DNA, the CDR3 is TGTGCCAGCAGCCCACGATCGGGAAACAATGAGCAGTTCTTC.

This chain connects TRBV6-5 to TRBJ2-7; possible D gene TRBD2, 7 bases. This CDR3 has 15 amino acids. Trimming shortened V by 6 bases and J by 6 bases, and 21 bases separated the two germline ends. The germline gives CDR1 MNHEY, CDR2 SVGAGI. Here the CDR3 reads CASRLQQGGVREQYF. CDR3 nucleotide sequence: TGTGCCAGCAGGCTCCAACAGGGAGGGGTCCGCGAGCAGTACTTC.

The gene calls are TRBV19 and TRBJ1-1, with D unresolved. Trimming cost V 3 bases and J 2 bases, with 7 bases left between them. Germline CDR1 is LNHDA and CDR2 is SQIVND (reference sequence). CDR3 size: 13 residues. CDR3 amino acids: CASSMRTNTEAFF. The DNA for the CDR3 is TGTGCCAGTAGTATGAGGACTAACACTGAAGCTTTCTTT.

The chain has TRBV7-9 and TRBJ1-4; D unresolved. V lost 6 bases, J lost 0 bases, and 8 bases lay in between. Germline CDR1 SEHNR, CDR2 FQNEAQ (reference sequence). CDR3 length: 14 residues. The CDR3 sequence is CASSSRSTNEKLFF. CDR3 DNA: TGTGCCAGCAGTAGTCGATCAACTAATGAAAAACTGTTTTTT.

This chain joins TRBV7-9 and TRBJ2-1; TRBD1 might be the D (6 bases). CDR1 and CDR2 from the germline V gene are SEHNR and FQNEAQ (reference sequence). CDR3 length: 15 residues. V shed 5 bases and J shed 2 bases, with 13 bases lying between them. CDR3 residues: CASSPRDTAYNEQFF. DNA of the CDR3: TGTGCCAGCAGCCCCCGGGACACAGCCTACAATGAGCAGTTCTTC.

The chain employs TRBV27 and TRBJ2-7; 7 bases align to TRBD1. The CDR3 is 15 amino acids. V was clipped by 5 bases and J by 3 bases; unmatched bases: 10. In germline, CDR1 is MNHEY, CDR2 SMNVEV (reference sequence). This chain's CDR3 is CASSRPGTAFYEQYF. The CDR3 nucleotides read TGTGCCAGCAGTCGCCCCGGGACAGCCTTCTACGAGCAGTACTTC.

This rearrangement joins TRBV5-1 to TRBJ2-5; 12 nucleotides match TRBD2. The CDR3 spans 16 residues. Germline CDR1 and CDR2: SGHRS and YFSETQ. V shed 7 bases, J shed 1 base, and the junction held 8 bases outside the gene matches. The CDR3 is CASRLAGGVGQETQYF. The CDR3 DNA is TGCGCCAGCCGGCTAGCGGGAGGGGTCGGCCAAGAGACCCAGTACTTC.

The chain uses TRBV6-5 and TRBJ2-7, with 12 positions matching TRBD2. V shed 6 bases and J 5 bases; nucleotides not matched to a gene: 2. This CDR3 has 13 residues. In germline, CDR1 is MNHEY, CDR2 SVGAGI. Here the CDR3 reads CASRLAGGDEQYF. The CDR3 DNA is TGTGCCAGCAGACTAGCGGGAGGAGACGAGCAGTACTTC.

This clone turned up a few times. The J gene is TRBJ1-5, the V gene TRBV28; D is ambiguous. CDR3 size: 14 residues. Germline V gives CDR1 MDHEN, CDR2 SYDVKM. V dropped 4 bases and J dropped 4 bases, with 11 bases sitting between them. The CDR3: CASSSLTGNQPQHF. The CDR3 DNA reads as TGTGCCAGCAGTTCCCTGACCGGGAATCAGCCCCAGCATTTT. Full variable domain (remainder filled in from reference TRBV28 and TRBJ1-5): DVKVTQSSRYLVKRTGEKVFLECVQDMDHENMFWYRQDPGLGLRLIYFSYDVKMKEKGDIPEGYSVSREKKERFSLILESASTNQTSMYLCASSSLTGNQPQHFGDGTRLSIL.

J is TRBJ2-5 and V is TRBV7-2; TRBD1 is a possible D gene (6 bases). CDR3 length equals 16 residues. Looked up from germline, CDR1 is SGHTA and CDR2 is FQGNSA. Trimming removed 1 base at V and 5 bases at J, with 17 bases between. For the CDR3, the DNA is TGTGCCAGCAGCTTAGGTGGGGCAGGGGTGTTCGAGACCCAGTACTTC. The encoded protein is CASSLGGAGVFETQYF.

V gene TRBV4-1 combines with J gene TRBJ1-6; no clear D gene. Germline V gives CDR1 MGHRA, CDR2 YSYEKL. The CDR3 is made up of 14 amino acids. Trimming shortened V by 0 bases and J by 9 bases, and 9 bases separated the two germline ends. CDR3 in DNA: TGCGCCAGCAGCCAAGATCGTATGTCTTCACCCCTCCACTTT. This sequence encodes CASSQDRMSSPLHF.

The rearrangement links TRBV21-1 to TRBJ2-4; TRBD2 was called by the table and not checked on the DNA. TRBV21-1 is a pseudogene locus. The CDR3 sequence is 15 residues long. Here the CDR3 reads CASSKGGVDFNIQYF. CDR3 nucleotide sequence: TGTGCCAGCAGCAAGGGAGGAGTGGATTTCAACATTCAGTACTTC.

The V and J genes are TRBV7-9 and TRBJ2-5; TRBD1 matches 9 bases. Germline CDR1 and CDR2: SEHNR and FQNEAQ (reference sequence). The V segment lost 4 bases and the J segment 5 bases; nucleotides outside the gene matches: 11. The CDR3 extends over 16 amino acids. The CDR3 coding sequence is TGTGCCAGCAGCTGGCTGGGGACAGGGTATATGGAGACCCAGTACTTC. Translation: CASSWLGTGYMETQYF.

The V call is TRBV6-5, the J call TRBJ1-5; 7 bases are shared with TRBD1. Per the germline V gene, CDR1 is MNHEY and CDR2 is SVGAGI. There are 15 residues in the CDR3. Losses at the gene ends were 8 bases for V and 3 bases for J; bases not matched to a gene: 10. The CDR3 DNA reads TGTGCCAGCTATCCCCCAGGGGGGAACAATCAGCCCCAGCATTTT. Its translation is CASYPPGGNNQPQHF.

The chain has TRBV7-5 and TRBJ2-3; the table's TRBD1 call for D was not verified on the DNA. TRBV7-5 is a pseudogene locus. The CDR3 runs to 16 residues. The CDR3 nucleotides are TGTGTCAGATTCCCGCTCAGGGTACAACGCACAGATACGCAGTATTTT. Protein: CVRFPLRVQRTDTQYF.

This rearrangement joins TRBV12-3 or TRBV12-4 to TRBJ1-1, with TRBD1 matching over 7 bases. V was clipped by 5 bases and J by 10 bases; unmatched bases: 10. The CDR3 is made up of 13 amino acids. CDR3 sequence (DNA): TGTGCCAGCAGTGCGGAGGGGGCCCCACGAGCTTTCTTT. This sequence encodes CASSAEGAPRAFF.

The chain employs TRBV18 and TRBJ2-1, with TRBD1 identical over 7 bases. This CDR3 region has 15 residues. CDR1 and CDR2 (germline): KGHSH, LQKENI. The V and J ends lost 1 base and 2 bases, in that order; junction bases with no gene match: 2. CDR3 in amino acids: CASSPRGGAYNEQFF. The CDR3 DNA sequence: TGTGCCAGCTCACCACGAGGGGGCGCCTACAATGAGCAGTTCTTC.

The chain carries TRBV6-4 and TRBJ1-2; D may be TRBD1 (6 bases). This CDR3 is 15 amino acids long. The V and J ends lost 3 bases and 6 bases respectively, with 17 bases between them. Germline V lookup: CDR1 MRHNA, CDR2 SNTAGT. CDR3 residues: CASSDNGGRSNGYTF. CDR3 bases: TGTGCCAGCAGTGATAACGGGGGGCGGTCAAATGGCTACACCTTC.